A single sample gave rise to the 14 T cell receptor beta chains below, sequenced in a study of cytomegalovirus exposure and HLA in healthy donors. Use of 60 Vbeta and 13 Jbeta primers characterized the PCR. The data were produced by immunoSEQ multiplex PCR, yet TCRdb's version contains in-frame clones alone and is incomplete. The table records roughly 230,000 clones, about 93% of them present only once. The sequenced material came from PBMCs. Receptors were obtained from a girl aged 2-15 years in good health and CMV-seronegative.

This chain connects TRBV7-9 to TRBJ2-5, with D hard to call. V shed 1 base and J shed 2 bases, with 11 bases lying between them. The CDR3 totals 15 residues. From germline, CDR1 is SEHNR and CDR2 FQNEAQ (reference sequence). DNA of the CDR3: TGTGCCAGCAGCTTAGGCCCAACGACACAAGAGACCCAGTACTTC. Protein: CASSLGPTTQETQYF.

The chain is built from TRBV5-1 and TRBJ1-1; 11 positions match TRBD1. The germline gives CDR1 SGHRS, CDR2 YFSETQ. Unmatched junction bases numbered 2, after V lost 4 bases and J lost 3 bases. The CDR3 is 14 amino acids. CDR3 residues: CASSGGQGDTEAFF. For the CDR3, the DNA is TGCGCCAGCAGCGGGGGACAGGGGGACACTGAAGCTTTCTTT.

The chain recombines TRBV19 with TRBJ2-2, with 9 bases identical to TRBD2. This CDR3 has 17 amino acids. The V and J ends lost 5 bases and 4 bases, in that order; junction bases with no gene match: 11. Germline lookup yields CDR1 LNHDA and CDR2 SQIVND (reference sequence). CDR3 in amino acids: CASSPTPGTSFTGELFF. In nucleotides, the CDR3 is TGTGCCAGTAGTCCGACCCCCGGGACTAGCTTCACCGGGGAGCTGTTTTTT.

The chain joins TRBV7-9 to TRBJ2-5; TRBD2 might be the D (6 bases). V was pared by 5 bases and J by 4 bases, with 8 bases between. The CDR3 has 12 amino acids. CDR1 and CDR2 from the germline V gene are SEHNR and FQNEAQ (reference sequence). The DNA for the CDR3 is TGTGCCAGCAGCGTGGGGGGAGAGACCCAGTACTTC. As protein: CASSVGGETQYF.

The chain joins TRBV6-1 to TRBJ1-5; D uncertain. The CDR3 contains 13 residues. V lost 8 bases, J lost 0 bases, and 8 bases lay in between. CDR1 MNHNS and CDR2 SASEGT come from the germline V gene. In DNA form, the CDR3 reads TGTGCCAGCCGACAAGCTAGCAATCAGCCCCAGCATTTT. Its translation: CASRQASNQPQHF.

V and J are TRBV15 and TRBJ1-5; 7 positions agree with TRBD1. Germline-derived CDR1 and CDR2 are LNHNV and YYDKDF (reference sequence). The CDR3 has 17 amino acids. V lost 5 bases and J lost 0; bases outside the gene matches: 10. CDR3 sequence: CATSFRQGPYSNQPQHF. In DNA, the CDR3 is TGTGCCACCAGCTTTAGACAGGGCCCCTATAGCAATCAGCCCCAGCATTTT. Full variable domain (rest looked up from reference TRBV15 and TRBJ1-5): DAMVIQNPRYQVTQFGKPVTLSCSQTLNHNVMYWYQQKSSQAPKLLFHYYDKDFNNEADTPDNFQSRRPNTSFCFLDIRSPGLGDTAMYLCATSFRQGPYSNQPQHFGDGTRLSIL.

The CDR3, as DNA: TGCGCCAGCAGTGAACCGACAGGGGAGCAGCCCCAGCATTTT. Its translation is CASSEPTGEQPQHF. The chain combines TRBV10-2 with TRBJ1-5; 8 nucleotides match TRBD1. V gave up 3 bases and J gave up 7 bases; unmatched junction bases: 5. Germline values: CDR1 WSHSY, CDR2 SAAADI. The CDR3 spans 14 residues.

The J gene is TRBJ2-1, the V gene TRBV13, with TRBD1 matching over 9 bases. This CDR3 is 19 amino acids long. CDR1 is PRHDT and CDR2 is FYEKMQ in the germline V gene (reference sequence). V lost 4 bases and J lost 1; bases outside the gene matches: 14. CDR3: CASSSPDRGYRESYNEQFF. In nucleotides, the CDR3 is TGTGCCAGCAGCTCTCCGGACAGGGGCTATAGGGAATCCTACAATGAGCAGTTCTTC.

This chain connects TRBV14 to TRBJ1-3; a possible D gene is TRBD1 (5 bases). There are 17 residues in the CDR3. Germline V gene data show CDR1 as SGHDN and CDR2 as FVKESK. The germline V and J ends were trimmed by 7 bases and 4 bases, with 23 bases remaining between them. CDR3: CASTSSTAWLGGNTIYF. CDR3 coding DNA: TGTGCCAGCACCTCTTCGACAGCCTGGCTGGGCGGAAACACCATATATTTT.

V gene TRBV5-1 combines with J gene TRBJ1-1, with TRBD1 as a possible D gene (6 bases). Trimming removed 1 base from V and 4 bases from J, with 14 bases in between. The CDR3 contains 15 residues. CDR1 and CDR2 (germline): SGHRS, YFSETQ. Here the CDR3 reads CASSLQGGAPTEAFF. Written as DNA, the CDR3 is TGCGCCAGCAGCTTGCAAGGGGGGGCGCCCACTGAAGCTTTCTTT.

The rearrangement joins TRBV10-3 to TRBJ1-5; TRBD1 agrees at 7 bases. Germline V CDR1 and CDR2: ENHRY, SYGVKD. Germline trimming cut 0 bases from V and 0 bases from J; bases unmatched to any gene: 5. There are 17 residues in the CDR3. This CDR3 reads CAISESQGGNSNQPQHF. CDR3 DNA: TGTGCCATCAGTGAGTCGCAGGGGGGAAATAGCAATCAGCCCCAGCATTTT.

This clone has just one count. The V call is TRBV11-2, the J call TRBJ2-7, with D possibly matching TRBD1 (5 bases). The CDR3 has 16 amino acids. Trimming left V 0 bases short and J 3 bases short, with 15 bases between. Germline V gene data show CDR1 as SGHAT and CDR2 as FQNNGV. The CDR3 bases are TGTGCCAGCAGCTTAGATTCGGCAGGGAACTACTACGAGCAGTACTTC. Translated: CASSLDSAGNYYEQYF.

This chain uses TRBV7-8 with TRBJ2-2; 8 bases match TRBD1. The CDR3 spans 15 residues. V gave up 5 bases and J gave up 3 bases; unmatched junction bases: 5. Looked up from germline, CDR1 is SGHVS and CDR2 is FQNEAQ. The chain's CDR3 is CASSGRDRHTGELFF. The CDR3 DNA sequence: TGTGCCAGCAGCGGACGGGACAGGCACACCGGGGAGCTGTTTTTT.

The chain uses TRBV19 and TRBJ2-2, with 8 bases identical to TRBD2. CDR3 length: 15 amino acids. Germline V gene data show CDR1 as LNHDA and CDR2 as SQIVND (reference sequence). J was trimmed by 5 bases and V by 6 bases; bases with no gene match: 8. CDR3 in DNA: TGTGCCAGTAGATTTAGCGGGGTTTGGACCGGGGAGCTGTTTTTT. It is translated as CASRFSGVWTGELFF.